This TCR beta chain was identified during a study of blood T cell repertoires in COVID-19 (dated by TCRdb to 2018 to 2020). For context, the study as a whole: The collaborator samples originated in the United States, Italy and Spain and spanned the acute and convalescent phases of COVID-19. Samples came from the ongoing ImmuneRACE study (first 160 participants) plus 1,254 subjects from 6 global collaborators. The sample metadata nearly always contained a de-identified subject ID, COVID-19 status, age in years and sex. Where available, HLA class I and class II types were taken from metadata supplied by the sample provider and were not determined by assay-based typing. The prospective study material was composed of cDNA or gDNA derived from T cells, B-cell-depleted T cells, or PBMCs. Subjects who had been exposed to COVID-19, were actively infected with it, or had recovered from it provided the deeply sampled blood TCRbeta repertoires that made up the dataset. The repertoires were released in a freely available public database intended as a resource for research on the immune response to SARS-CoV-2.

The collaborating institutions used their own protocols to collect whole blood in K2EDTA tubes. For TCRbeta analysis, collaborator samples were shipped as frozen whole blood, as isolated PBMCs, or as DNA extracted from either sample type. As to this clone: Its antigen specificity is not known. No clone much larger than this one lies a single base away; base qualities are absent.

TCRbeta CDR3 regions were amplified from genomic DNA using the immunoSEQ Assay, a bias-controlled multiplex PCR. The source study handled its data this way. The number of nucleated cells in each sample was estimated by amplification of reference gene primers within the assay. Sequence reads were collapsed and filtered to measure the absolute abundance of every unique TCRbeta CDR3 rearrangement. For each sample, productive Simpson clonality was calculated as the square root of Simpson's diversity index over productive rearrangements. TCRdb mirrors the immuneACCESS table, restricted to in-frame sequences. Some clones are absent from its copies; in checked studies, under half trace to an unresolved V gene, and the reason for the others is unknown. V, J and clone size reflect that table, while D and trimming were determined from the DNA. Counted in this sample were about 280,000 clones; about 89% of them appeared once. The top ten clones comprise around 9% of the sample.

The CDR3 has 12 amino acids, counting the end cysteine and phenylalanine. The read is trimmed to its CDR3 DNA, 36 bases read in frame from base 1. Germline trimming amounts to 2 bases on V and 8 bases on J, with 0 as the count of junction bases outside the gene matches. Looking up the germline V gene yields CDR1 LGHNT and CDR2 FRNRAP. On the study overall, not on this receptor specifically: The amount of clinical and demographic metadata varied by source and participant and was provided uncurated.

The chain joins TRBV12-5 to TRBJ1-2; 9 central nucleotides agree with TRBD1. The sample consisted of peripheral blood. The origin of this receptor is a middle-aged man with active or convalescent COVID-19. The DNA sequence is given as TGTGCTAGTGGTTTGACAGGGGGCGGCTACACCTTC. It codes for CASGLTGGGYTF. The CDR3, completed at both ends by the reference TRBV12-5 and TRBJ1-2 genes, gives the full variable domain DARVTQTPRHKVTEMGQEVTMRCQPILGHNTVFWYRQTMMQGLELLAYFRNRAPLDDSGMPKDRFSAEMPDATLATLKIQPSEPRDSAVYFCASGLTGGGYTFGSGTRLTVV.